A single sample is the source of the 29 T cell receptor beta chains below, sequenced in a study of T cells in Graves' hyperthyroidism and ophthalmopathy. Regions amplified from RNA transcripts were the TCR beta CDR3 regions. Primed by the HTBI set, a first-round RT-PCR was run on the TCR CDR3. TCRdb ran MiXCR on the multiplex PCR reads and lists one entry per CDR3 protein. The sample lists 500,000 to 600,000 distinct CDR3 sequences, 40% to 50% occurring once. Sample: peripheral blood or thyroid tissue (not recorded which). The receptors originated from an adult woman with Graves' disease, either hyperthyroidism or ophthalmopathy (not recorded which).

The chain joins TRBV29-1 to TRBJ2-5, with D hard to call. Trimming removed 4 bases at V and 0 bases at J, with 9 bases between. Per the germline V gene, CDR1 is SQVTM and CDR2 is ANQGSEA. This CDR3 comprises 13 residues. The CDR3 DNA reads as TGCAGCGTTGCCCTGCTGTACCAAGAGACCCAGTACTTC. Its translation: CSVALLYQETQYF.

Of note for this clonotype: The DNA is left out, because the CDR3 cannot be placed on it with certainty; the CDR3 is given as TCRdb lists it. The V call is TRBV15, the J call TRBJ1-5. A total of 15 residues make up the CDR3, ends included. Germline-derived CDR1 and CDR2 are LNHNV and YYDKDF (reference sequence). The CDR3 reads CAICSARGGNQPQHF.

The chain joins TRBV29-1 to TRBJ2-6, with D tentatively TRBD1 or TRBD2 (5 bases each). In germline, CDR1 is SQVTM, CDR2 ANQGSEA. Trimming cost V 2 bases and J 4 bases, with 15 bases left between them. The CDR3 spans 16 residues. CDR3 residues: CSVELGWGSGANVLTF. CDR3 DNA sequence: TGCAGCGTTGAACTGGGGTGGGGGTCAGGGGCCAACGTCCTGACTTTC.

About this clonotype itself: A junction end diverges from the germline sequence, so it may reflect a read error. The gene calls are TRBV3-1 and TRBJ2-6, with 8 positions matching TRBD1. The CDR3 runs 16 residues. From germline, CDR1 is LGHDT and CDR2 YNNKEL (reference sequence). The CDR3 loop reads CAGSQGQAAGANVLTF. CDR3 sequence (DNA): TGTGCCGGCAGCCAGGGACAGGCGGCTGGGGCCAACGTCCTGACTTTC. Full variable domain (outside the CDR3, taken from reference TRBV3-1 and TRBJ2-6): DTAVSQTPKYLVTQMGNDKSIKCEQNLGHDTMYWYKQDSKKFLKIMFSYNNKELIINETVPNRFSPKSPDKAHLNLHINSLELGDSAVYFCAGSQGQAAGANVLTFGAGSRLTVL.

This sequence joins TRBV20-1 and TRBJ1-2; possible D gene TRBD1, 5 bases. Germline V lookup: CDR1 DFQATT, CDR2 SNEGSKA (reference sequence). The CDR3 is 16 residues long. V was pared by 7 bases and J by 6 bases, with 27 bases between. The CDR3 sequence is CSGAKPGSSGDDGYTF. The CDR3 DNA reads as TGCAGTGGCGCGAAACCGGGATCTTCCGGGGACGATGGCTACACCTTC.

This clonotype has only a few counts. V and J are TRBV25-1 and TRBJ2-1; a weak D match, TRBD2 (7 bases). From germline, CDR1 is MGHDK and CDR2 SYGVNS. Trimming stripped 4 bases from V and 10 bases from J, with 17 bases between. The CDR3 extends over 14 amino acids. Written as DNA, the CDR3 is TGTGCCAGCAGTGGAGTGGGGGGGCGACGCGAGCAGTTCTTC. Protein product: CASSGVGGRREQFF.

In this sample, this clonotype turned up many times. The chain has TRBV6-1 and TRBJ2-5; a possible D gene is TRBD2 (6 bases). Trimming took off 7 bases at V and 2 bases at J, with 11 bases between the two ends. The CDR3 totals 13 residues. Germline CDR1 and CDR2: MNHNS and SASEGT. The DNA for the CDR3 is TGTGCCAGCACGGGTAGCGGACAAGAGACCCAGTACTTC. Translated, it gives CASTGSGQETQYF.

This clonotype was recorded many times. In nucleotides, the CDR3 is TGTGCCACCAGTGACCCGAGGCGAGCGGGAGTTCTCGGGGAGCTGTTTTTT. Translating it yields CATSDPRRAGVLGELFF. The rearrangement uses TRBV24-1 and TRBJ2-2; TRBD2 aligns across 8 bases. Trimming cost V 4 bases and J 7 bases; bases outside gene matches: 13. The CDR3 runs to 17 residues. CDR1 and CDR2 (germline): KGHDR, SFDVKD.

This clonotype was seen a few times. The V call is TRBV28, the J call TRBJ2-7, with D maybe TRBD2 (5 bases). CDR1 MDHEN and CDR2 SYDVKM come from the germline V gene. CDR3 length equals 8 residues. CDR3 in amino acids: CASSLEAV. CDR3 bases: TGTGCCAGCAGTTTGGAGGCGGTC.

Here the CDR3 DNA reads TGCGCCAGCAGCTTGGGAGGGGGGGCTGGCAATCAGCCCCAGCATTTT. It is translated as CASSLGGGAGNQPQHF. This sequence joins TRBV5-1 and TRBJ1-5, with D tentatively TRBD1 (6 bases). This CDR3 spans 16 amino acids. V lost 0 bases and J 2 bases, leaving 12 bases between the germline ends. The V gene's germline CDR1 is SGHRS and CDR2 YFSETQ.

The chain combines TRBV20-1 with TRBJ2-2, with D possibly being TRBD1 (6 bases). CDR3 length equals 15 residues. Trimming pared 3 bases from V and 3 bases from J, leaving 14 bases between. Germline V CDR1 and CDR2: DFQATT, SNEGSKA (reference sequence). CDR3 nucleotide sequence: TGCAGTGCTAGCGGGACACCTAGGGACACCGGGGAGCTGTTTTTT. Amino acids: CSASGTPRDTGELFF.

This chain connects TRBV7-9 to TRBJ1-6; possibly TRBD1 for D (5 bases). Germline values: CDR1 SEHNR, CDR2 FQNEAQ (reference sequence). V was trimmed by 6 bases and J by 8 bases, leaving 14 bases between them. The CDR3 covers 14 residues. DNA of the CDR3: TGTGCCAGCAGTGCCGTCTTGGGGGATTCACCCCTCCACTTT. It yields the protein CASSAVLGDSPLHF.

J is TRBJ1-1 and V is TRBV12-3 or TRBV12-4; 7 bases line up with TRBD1. V gave up 6 bases and J gave up 2 bases; unmatched junction bases: 12. This CDR3 region has 16 residues. CDR3 loop: CASSSRGRGGNTEAFF. For the CDR3, the DNA is TGTGCCAGCAGCTCACGGGGCAGGGGGGGTAACACTGAAGCTTTCTTT.

V is TRBV19 and J is TRBJ1-1; D is unresolved. This CDR3 is built from 13 residues. Trimming shortened V by 6 bases and J by 1 base, and 9 bases separated the two germline ends. Germline assignment: CDR1 LNHDA and CDR2 SQIVND (reference sequence). CDR3 DNA: TGTGCCAGTAGGGGGTTGACGAACACTGAAGCTTTCTTT. Translation: CASRGLTNTEAFF.

This clonotype has ten or more counts. Given a much more abundant clone one base away, this may be a read error. The genes are TRBV7-3 and TRBJ1-1; no clear D gene. The ends were cut back, 1 base at V and 2 bases at J, with 5 bases in the middle. This CDR3 has 13 residues. Germline CDR1 reads SGHTA; CDR2 reads FQGTGA. CDR3 in amino acids: CASSLRINTEAFF. CDR3 coding DNA: TGTGCCAGCAGCTTAAGGATTAACACTGAAGCTTTCTTT.

This clonotype has a count of ten or more. The chain uses TRBV13 and TRBJ2-7; 8 bases match TRBD2. The CDR3 extends over 15 amino acids. In germline, CDR1 is PRHDT, CDR2 FYEKMQ (reference sequence). The ends lost 2 bases at V and 3 bases at J; junction bases unmatched: 6. The chain's CDR3 is CASSLRLANSYEQYF. Here the CDR3 DNA reads TGTGCCAGCAGCTTAAGACTAGCGAATAGCTACGAGCAGTACTTC. Supplemented by reference TRBV13 and TRBJ2-7, the full variable domain reads AAGVIQSPRHLIKEKRETATLKCYPIPRHDTVYWYQQGPGQDPQFLISFYEKMQSDKGSIPDRFSAQQFSDYHSELNMSSLELGDSALYFCASSLRLANSYEQYFGPGTRLTVT.

The chain carries TRBV6-2 or TRBV6-3 and TRBJ2-7; 13 bases are a match to TRBD2. Unmatched junction bases numbered 11, after V lost 7 bases and J lost 11 bases. Germline CDR1 is MNHEY and CDR2 is SVGEGT. The CDR3 is 14 amino acids. CDR3: CASTQQGTSGIEYF. Here the CDR3 DNA reads TGTGCCAGCACCCAACAAGGGACTAGCGGGATTGAGTACTTC.

J is TRBJ2-2 and V is TRBV29-1, with 8 bases aligning to TRBD1. Germline V gene sequence: CDR1 SQVTM, CDR2 ANQGSEA. The CDR3 spans 15 residues. After removal of 5 bases from V and 7 bases from J, the junction contained 12 bases not matched to a gene. The CDR3 loop reads CSVMIGRGHNGELFF. The CDR3 nucleotides are TGCAGCGTTATGATCGGCAGGGGGCATAACGGGGAGCTGTTTTTT.

At least ten counts were recorded for this clonotype. The chain joins TRBV5-1 to TRBJ1-3, with 8 nucleotides matching TRBD1. The CDR3 sequence is 16 residues long. Germline-derived CDR1 and CDR2 are SGHRS and YFSETQ. With 3 bases clipped from V and 4 bases from J, the junction kept 9 bases outside the gene matches. CDR3 protein: CASSSQEGQEGNTIYF. CDR3 nucleotides: TGCGCCAGCAGCTCCCAGGAGGGACAGGAAGGAAACACCATATATTTT.

This clonotype has more than one count but fewer than ten. The chain links TRBV20-1 to TRBJ1-2; D may be TRBD1 (5 bases). This CDR3 is 13 amino acids long. Germline assignment: CDR1 DFQATT and CDR2 SNEGSKA (reference sequence). Trimming took off 6 bases at V and 5 bases at J, with 16 bases between the two ends. CDR3 residues: CSASTVRRYGYTF. CDR3 coding DNA: TGCAGTGCGTCGACAGTACGTCGGTATGGCTACACCTTC.

Only a few counts were recorded for this clonotype. The gene calls are TRBV18 and TRBJ1-1; 7 bases match TRBD1. The J segment lost 4 bases and the V segment lost 3 bases, leaving 5 bases of the junction unmatched. Germline loops: CDR1 KGHSH, CDR2 LQKENI. This CDR3 is built from 14 residues. This CDR3 is CASSPRQGATEAFF. CDR3 sequence (DNA): TGTGCCAGCTCACCGCGACAGGGAGCCACTGAAGCTTTCTTT.

V and J are TRBV7-2 and TRBJ2-7; TRBD2 matches 8 bases. Trimming at V came to 5 bases and at J to 1 base, leaving 10 bases not matched to a gene. The length of the CDR3 is 16 residues. The germline CDR1 and CDR2 sequences are SGHTA and FQGNSA. Written as DNA, the CDR3 is TGTGCCAGCAGCCACCAAGCGGGGGCAACTTCCTACGAGCAGTACTTC. Translating gives CASSHQAGATSYEQYF.

This clonotype has a handful of counts. The chain is built from TRBV7-2 and TRBJ2-7; 7 nucleotides match TRBD1. The tail of the sequence fits TRBJ2-1 better, so the J call may be wrong. In germline, CDR1 is SGHTA, CDR2 FQGNSA. The length of the CDR3 is 12 residues. The CDR3: CASSLTGTEQFF. Here the CDR3 DNA reads TGTGCCAGCAGCCTGACAGGGACTGAGCAGTTCTTC.

This clonotype appeared a few times. The CDR3 DNA follows: TGTGCCAGCGGGGACAGGCTGATACTAGAGCAGTACTTC. This translates into CASGDRLILEQYF. The V and J genes are TRBV2 and TRBJ2-7; 8 positions agree with TRBD1. The germline V gene encodes CDR1 SNHLY and CDR2 FYNNEI. The CDR3 contains 13 residues. V shed 8 bases and J 7 bases; nucleotides not matched to a gene: 10.

With respect to this clonotype: Compared with germline, one end of the junction differs, possibly owing to a read error. V gene TRBV10-3 combines with J gene TRBJ2-5, with 8 bases identical to TRBD2. The CDR3 has 15 residues. The germline V gene encodes CDR1 ENHRY and CDR2 SYGVKD. The CDR3 DNA reads as TGTGCCAGCAGTTTGCCTGGACTAGCCCAAGAGACCCAGTACTTC. It codes for CASSLPGLAQETQYF.

The chain combines TRBV29-1 with TRBJ2-7; 10 bases match TRBD1. With V trimmed by 6 bases and J by 4 bases, 9 bases remained unmatched. There are 14 residues in the CDR3. Germline CDR1 reads SQVTM; CDR2 reads ANQGSEA. CDR3 region: CSVRTGGTVYEQYF. CDR3 sequence (DNA): TGCAGCGTGCGGACAGGGGGAACAGTGTACGAGCAGTACTTC.

The V call is TRBV2, the J call TRBJ1-2, with D hard to call. This CDR3 is 14 amino acids long. Germline assignment: CDR1 SNHLY and CDR2 FYNNEI. V lost 6 bases and J lost 3, with 14 bases in between. CDR3 loop: CASSLSRIDYGYTF. The CDR3 DNA reads as TGTGCCAGCAGCTTGTCCCGTATCGACTATGGCTACACCTTC.

The count of this clonotype is one. V and J are TRBV7-2 and TRBJ1-1, with TRBD1 matching 9 bases. With 6 bases clipped from V and 3 bases from J, the junction kept 14 bases outside the gene matches. Germline assignment: CDR1 SGHTA and CDR2 FQGNSA. CDR3 length: 17 residues. The CDR3 protein is CASRTGGELYGYTEAFF. The CDR3 coding sequence is TGTGCCAGCAGAACAGGGGGCGAGCTCTATGGCTACACTGAAGCTTTCTTT. Based on the CDR3 plus reference TRBV7-2 and TRBJ1-1, the full variable domain is GAGVSQSPSNKVTEKGKDVELRCDPISGHTALYWYRQSLGQGLEFLIYFQGNSAPDKSGLPSDRFSAERTGGSVSTLTIQRTQQEDSAVYLCASRTGGELYGYTEAFFGQGTRLTVV.

The chain has TRBV7-3 and TRBJ1-2; TRBD1 aligns across 7 bases. V shed 6 bases and J 2 bases; nucleotides not matched to a gene: 9. Per germline, CDR1 SGHTA and CDR2 FQGTGA. The CDR3 spans 15 residues. The CDR3 spells CASSSPGQPNYGYTF. The CDR3 DNA follows: TGTGCCAGCAGTTCTCCGGGACAGCCCAACTATGGCTACACCTTC.